The entry that follows covers one TCR beta chain sequence. The data originate from a study of T cell changes during pregnancy in multiple sclerosis. The CDR3 is made up of 14 amino acids. Between the trimmed V and J ends, which lost 5 bases and 6 bases, there was a span of 14 bases. Germline V gives CDR1 SGHTA, CDR2 FQGTGA. Clones were sequenced by immunoSEQ multiplex PCR, and TCRdb holds only the in-frame ones, with some missing. The data show about 85,000 clones, with more than 85% seen just once and more than 2% held by the top ten. Sequenced material: peripheral blood, taken in the first trimester of pregnancy. This receptor was taken from a female donor with multiple sclerosis, enrolled in a pregnancy study. The V gene is TRBV7-3, the J gene TRBJ2-1, with D perhaps TRBD2 (5 bases). Written as DNA, the CDR3 is TGTGCCAGCAGCCTTACCGGGAACGTCAATGAGCAGTTCTTC. As protein: CASSLTGNVNEQFF.